This TCR beta chain was found in a study of Ad26.COV2.S vaccination and SARS-CoV-2 variants. Study details: The donor was enrolled in the Ad26.COV2.S arm of the COV1001 trial. Ad26.COV2.S was injected intramuscularly once or twice, 56 days apart. Study outcomes and limitations: Total T cell responses were possibly underestimated by TCR breadth and depth analyses.

CDR3 length: 14 residues. V lost 2 bases to trimming and J lost 6 bases; unmatched junction nucleotides: 7. Germline lookup yields CDR1 MGHDK and CDR2 SYGVNS. Sequenced by immunoSEQ multiplex PCR; TCRdb stores in-frame clones only, minus some. The repertoire holds fewer than 500,000 clones, with roughly 90% as singletons. Details on this clone: Its matching antigen is unknown.

The treatment: 15 to 20 received Ad26.COV2.S at low or high dose, single or two shots; roughly five received placebo; per-sample allocation not given. Specimens were obtained on day 63 following the first vaccine or placebo injection. In Boston, the donor was an adult between 18-55 years of age. The sequence came from a person aged 18-60 years who received the Ad26.COV2.S COVID-19 vaccine or a placebo. V is TRBV25-1 and J is TRBJ2-7, with 7 bases identical to TRBD1. The sequenced sample was peripheral blood, obtained in a trial of Ad26.COV2.S vaccine versus placebo. The CDR3 DNA sequence: TGTGCCAGCAGTGAACCCCGGCCAGGGGGCGAGCAGTACTTC. Translation: CASSEPRPGGEQYF.